These 29 T cell receptor beta chains share one sample of origin, sequenced in a study of CD8 T cells in Susac syndrome. An input of about 0.5 to 1 ug of RNA was subjected to reverse transcription using random hexamers. MiXCR, run by TCRdb on the immunoSEQ multiplex PCR reads, gives a single entry per CDR3 protein. In the table there are under 200,000 distinct CDR3 sequences, around 94% of which are singletons. The sample was CD4+ T cells from PBMCs. These receptors all come from a human donor with Susac syndrome.

V and J are TRBV7-9 and TRBJ1-2; maybe TRBD1 (5 bases). Germline V gene data show CDR1 as SEHNR and CDR2 as FQNEAQ (reference sequence). Trimming took off 5 bases at V and 4 bases at J, with 14 bases between the two ends. This CDR3 is built from 14 residues. CDR3: CASSRRDQGYGYTF. CDR3 DNA: TGTGCCAGCAGCAGACGGGACCAGGGCTATGGCTACACCTTC.

This chain connects TRBV15 to TRBJ1-4, with TRBD1 matching 7 bases. Germline CDR1 is LNHNV and CDR2 is YYDKDF (reference sequence). J was trimmed by 3 bases and V by 4 bases; bases with no gene match: 5. The length of the CDR3 is 15 residues. The CDR3 loop is CATSTTQGSNEKLFF. Written as DNA, the CDR3 is TGTGCCACCAGCACTACACAGGGGTCTAATGAAAAACTGTTTTTT.

This clonotype was recorded a few times. This chain connects TRBV7-2 to TRBJ2-5, with D uncertain. V was cut by 1 base and J by 1 base, with 4 bases left in between. This CDR3 has 13 amino acids. CDR1 SGHTA and CDR2 FQGNSA come from the germline V gene. The CDR3 coding sequence is TGTGCCAGCAGCTTAGGCCCCCAAGAGACCCAGTACTTC. This gives the protein CASSLGPQETQYF.

This chain connects TRBV25-1 to TRBJ2-5, with D possibly matching TRBD2 (6 bases). This CDR3 spans 14 amino acids. The germline V gene has CDR1 MGHDK and CDR2 SYGVNS. Trimming pared 5 bases from V and 5 bases from J, leaving 15 bases between. The CDR3 sequence is CASSLGGRLETQYF. CDR3 coding DNA: TGTGCCAGCAGTTTGGGGGGTCGACTGGAGACCCAGTACTTC. Filled out from reference TRBV25-1 and TRBJ2-5, the complete variable domain reads EADIYQTPRYLVIGTGKKITLECSQTMGHDKMYWYQQDPGMELHLIHYSYGVNSTEKGDLSSESTVSRIRTEHFPLTLESARPSHTSQYLCASSLGGRLETQYFGPGTRLLVL.

This clonotype was counted a single time. CDR3: CSVERGASNYGYTF. The CDR3 region has the DNA TGCAGCGTTGAACGCGGAGCCTCTAACTATGGCTACACCTTC. The chain couples TRBV29-1 to TRBJ1-2; D gene ambiguous. Germline CDR1 and CDR2: SQVTM and ANQGSEA. Deletions cut 2 bases from V and 0 bases from J, with 10 bases between. The CDR3 runs to 14 residues.

J is TRBJ2-7 and V is TRBV14; D call uncertain. The CDR3 consists of 13 residues. Germline V gene data show CDR1 as SGHDN and CDR2 as FVKESK. The V and J ends lost 3 bases and 1 base respectively, with 7 bases between them. The CDR3 coding sequence is TGTGCCAGCAGCCATGCTGGATCCTACGAGCAGTACTTC. It translates to CASSHAGSYEQYF.

This chain links TRBV3-1 with TRBJ2-5; 9 nucleotides align to TRBD2. The CDR3 length is 17 residues. V shed 0 bases and J 2 bases; nucleotides not matched to a gene: 7. Germline CDR1 is LGHDT and CDR2 is YNNKEL (reference sequence). This chain's CDR3 is CASSQDQKRGEQETQYF. CDR3 DNA sequence: TGTGCCAGCAGCCAAGATCAAAAGCGGGGGGAACAAGAGACCCAGTACTTC.

The gene calls are TRBV2 and TRBJ1-3; maybe TRBD1 (6 bases). The CDR3 covers 13 residues. Germline V lookup: CDR1 SNHLY, CDR2 FYNNEI. With 6 bases removed from V and 4 bases from J, the gap between germline ends came to 10 bases. This CDR3 is CASRQGRGNTIYF. The CDR3 nucleotides read TGTGCCAGCAGGCAGGGGAGAGGAAACACCATATATTTT. The whole variable domain, filled in from reference TRBV2 and TRBJ1-3, reads EPEVTQTPSHQVTQMGQEVILRCVPISNHLYFYWYRQILGQKVEFLVSFYNNEISEKSEIFDDQFSVERPDGSNFTLKIRSTKLEDSAMYFCASRQGRGNTIYFGEGSWLTVV.

V is TRBV20-1 and J is TRBJ2-7, with 10 bases lining up with TRBD1. The CDR3 loop spans 15 amino acids. Germline CDR1 reads DFQATT; CDR2 reads SNEGSKA (reference sequence). The junction had 6 bases not matched to a gene; V was cut back by 4 bases and J by 0 bases. CDR3 region: CSANPTGGLSYEQYF. CDR3 coding DNA: TGCAGTGCTAACCCGACAGGGGGCCTCTCCTACGAGCAGTACTTC.

This clonotype was found once. The V and J genes are TRBV19 and TRBJ2-6; TRBD1 aligns across 8 bases. The CDR3 runs to 17 residues. With 6 bases clipped from V and 4 bases from J, the junction kept 11 bases outside the gene matches. From germline, CDR1 is LNHDA and CDR2 SQIVND (reference sequence). The CDR3, as DNA: TGTGCCAGTAGCCGTGGGGCAGGGGGCAGAGGGGCCAACGTCCTGACTTTC. Amino acids: CASSRGAGGRGANVLTF.

The rearrangement joins TRBV29-1 to TRBJ1-1; the match to TRBD1 covers 8 bases. This CDR3 has 13 amino acids. Per germline, CDR1 SQVTM and CDR2 ANQGSEA. V lost 7 bases and J lost 5; bases outside the gene matches: 9. As DNA, the CDR3 is TGCAGCGCGGGCAGGGGGCGGGCAACTGAAGCTTTCTTT. Amino acids: CSAGRGRATEAFF.

This chain uses TRBV30 with TRBJ1-1; D is perhaps TRBD1 (5 bases). Germline loops: CDR1 GTSNPN, CDR2 SVGIG (reference sequence). This CDR3 is built from 16 residues. V was clipped by 5 bases and J by 1 base, with 20 bases between them. CDR3 sequence: CAWGDLRTLENTEAFF. The CDR3 nucleotides are TGTGCCTGGGGGGACTTACGAACTCTCGAGAACACTGAAGCTTTCTTT.

This clonotype was seen once. The CDR3 bases are TGTGCCAGCTCACCAGCAATCAGTTCAACTAATGAAAAACTGTTTTTT. It translates to CASSPAISSTNEKLFF. The rearrangement joins TRBV18 to TRBJ1-4; D is unresolved. CDR3 length equals 16 residues. Germline CDR1 is KGHSH and CDR2 is LQKENI. Trimming stripped 2 bases from V and 0 bases from J, with 10 bases between.

The chain combines TRBV7-2 with TRBJ2-7; the D is unclear. The CDR3 covers 15 residues. Per germline, CDR1 SGHTA and CDR2 FQGNSA. The V end lost 1 base, the J end lost 3 bases, and 13 bases lay between the germline ends. CDR3 residues: CASSLGGSRGYEQYF. CDR3 sequence (DNA): TGTGCCAGCAGCTTAGGAGGTAGTCGAGGCTACGAGCAGTACTTC.

For the CDR3, the DNA is TGTGCCAGCAGCCCGGGGGACACAGATACGCAGTATTTT. Protein product: CASSPGDTDTQYF. The V and J genes are TRBV2 and TRBJ2-3, with a tentative D call TRBD2 (6 bases). The germline CDR1 and CDR2 sequences are SNHLY and FYNNEI. V lost 6 bases and J lost 2, with 9 bases in between. The CDR3 length is 13 residues.

J is TRBJ2-3 and V is TRBV29-1; D gene unclear. V was cut by 0 bases and J by 0 bases, with 13 bases left in between. This CDR3 has 16 residues. Germline assignment: CDR1 SQVTM and CDR2 ANQGSEA. CDR3 nucleotides: TGCAGCGTTGAAGATTACAGCGCTTCGAGCACAGATACGCAGTATTTT. It encodes CSVEDYSASSTDTQYF.

The V call is TRBV20-1, the J call TRBJ1-2; weak D call: TRBD1 (6 bases). This CDR3 has 13 amino acids. The germline gives CDR1 DFQATT, CDR2 SNEGSKA (reference sequence). V was pared by 6 bases and J by 5 bases, with 16 bases between. In DNA form, the CDR3 reads TGCAGTGCCCTTTGGGGGCTAGGGTATGGCTACACCTTC. Translated: CSALWGLGYGYTF.

This clonotype was picked up one time. This rearrangement joins TRBV3-1 to TRBJ1-2; maybe TRBD1 (5 bases). The ends were cut back, 9 bases at V and 3 bases at J, with 23 bases in the middle. The CDR3 spans 16 residues. Per the germline V gene, CDR1 is LGHDT and CDR2 is YNNKEL (reference sequence). This CDR3 is CASSLSGGRNYYGYTF. The CDR3, as DNA: TGTGCCAGTTCCCTCAGTGGGGGTAGGAACTACTATGGCTACACCTTC.

The chain has TRBV20-1 and TRBJ2-3, with no clear D. This CDR3 has 12 residues. V was trimmed by 3 bases and J by 4 bases, leaving 8 bases between them. Germline assignment: CDR1 DFQATT and CDR2 SNEGSKA (reference sequence). The CDR3 loop is CSASVPADTQYF. The CDR3 DNA reads as TGCAGTGCTAGTGTGCCGGCAGATACGCAGTATTTT.

V and J are TRBV7-6 and TRBJ2-1; possibly TRBD2 for D (5 bases). CDR3 length: 13 amino acids. In germline, CDR1 is SGHVS, CDR2 FNYEAQ. Deletions cut 4 bases from V and 6 bases from J, with 10 bases between. The CDR3 sequence is CASSSSYRNEQFF. DNA for the CDR3: TGTGCCAGCAGCTCTAGCTACCGCAATGAGCAGTTCTTC.

The chain recombines TRBV7-2 with TRBJ1-4; the D gene is possibly TRBD1 (5 bases). The CDR3 is 14 amino acids. Germline CDR1 SGHTA, CDR2 FQGNSA. V was shortened by 5 bases and J by 8 bases, with 15 bases between the two germline ends. In nucleotides, the CDR3 is TGTGCCAGCAGCCCTTGGGGGGGTGGCGAAAAACTGTTTTTT. The encoded protein is CASSPWGGGEKLFF. Using reference TRBV7-2 and TRBJ1-4 for the parts outside the CDR3, the full variable domain is GAGVSQSPSNKVTEKGKDVELRCDPISGHTALYWYRQSLGQGLEFLIYFQGNSAPDKSGLPSDRFSAERTGGSVSTLTIQRTQQEDSAVYLCASSPWGGGEKLFFGSGTQLSVL.

The rearrangement uses TRBV29-1 and TRBJ2-1, with 14 bases that match TRBD2. The J segment lost 4 bases and the V segment lost 7 bases, leaving 15 bases of the junction unmatched. CDR3 length: 18 amino acids. The V gene's germline CDR1 is SQVTM and CDR2 ANQGSEA. CDR3 loop: CSGRGLAGALPSYNEQFF. CDR3 DNA: TGCAGCGGGAGGGGACTAGCGGGGGCCCTCCCCAGTTACAATGAGCAGTTCTTC.

The chain recombines TRBV30 with TRBJ1-3; no clear D. Germline V gives CDR1 GTSNPN, CDR2 SVGIG (reference sequence). CDR3 size: 15 residues. Trimming took 0 bases from V and 3 from J, leaving 12 bases between them. This chain's CDR3 is CAWSVGRAGGNTIYF. The CDR3 region has the DNA TGTGCCTGGAGTGTTGGCAGAGCAGGTGGAAACACCATATATTTT.

The chain links TRBV20-1 to TRBJ2-2; no firm D call. In germline, CDR1 is DFQATT, CDR2 SNEGSKA (reference sequence). Trimming stripped 3 bases from V and 2 bases from J, with 4 bases between. The CDR3 loop spans 12 amino acids. The CDR3 protein is CSASRNTGELFF. DNA for the CDR3: TGCAGTGCTAGCAGAAACACCGGGGAGCTGTTTTTT.

This clonotype was counted a single time. The chain is built from TRBV20-1 and TRBJ1-6; a possible D gene is TRBD1 (5 bases). V lost 6 bases, J lost 0 bases, and 15 bases lay in between. Germline CDR1 is DFQATT and CDR2 is SNEGSKA (reference sequence). This CDR3 has 16 amino acids. The CDR3 here is CSAEGPGHSYNSPLHF. Written as DNA, the CDR3 is TGCAGTGCAGAGGGGCCGGGGCACTCCTATAATTCACCCCTCCACTTT.

This chain joins TRBV18 and TRBJ1-1; a weak D match, TRBD1 (6 bases). Looked up from germline, CDR1 is KGHSH and CDR2 is LQKENI. The length of the CDR3 is 14 residues. V was shortened by 4 bases and J by 2 bases, with 11 bases between the two germline ends. CDR3 DNA sequence: TGTGCCAGCTCACAGAGCAGGGGCAACACTGAAGCTTTCTTT. Translating it yields CASSQSRGNTEAFF.

V is TRBV7-2 and J is TRBJ2-3; 9 nucleotides align to TRBD2. V was pared by 1 base and J by 2 bases, with 4 bases of the junction left unmatched. Germline-derived CDR1 and CDR2 are SGHTA and FQGNSA. The CDR3 has 16 amino acids. The DNA of the CDR3 is TGTGCCAGCAGCTTAGAGCTAGCGGGGACCACAGATACGCAGTATTTT. Translation gives CASSLELAGTTDTQYF.

V usage is TRBV5-4 and J usage is TRBJ1-1; D perhaps matches TRBD1 (6 bases). From germline, CDR1 is SGHNT and CDR2 YYREEE (reference sequence). Trimming stripped 4 bases from V and 0 bases from J, with 16 bases between. The CDR3 has 16 residues. CDR3 amino acids: CASSPAGASMNTEAFF. CDR3 in DNA: TGTGCCAGCAGCCCGGCGGGGGCTTCAATGAACACTGAAGCTTTCTTT.

This clonotype was recorded once. CDR3 sequence reads: CSVTDRGAYNEQFF. The CDR3 bases are TGCAGCGTCACCGACAGGGGGGCCTACAATGAGCAGTTCTTC. This chain uses TRBV29-1 with TRBJ2-1, with 9 bases matching TRBD1. Per germline, CDR1 SQVTM and CDR2 ANQGSEA. The CDR3 loop spans 14 amino acids. V gave up 6 bases and J gave up 2 bases; unmatched junction bases: 5.